Here is one T cell receptor (beta chain) with its context. As yet, its antigen is unknown. The germline V gene encodes CDR1 MNHEY and CDR2 SMNVEV (reference sequence). V was clipped by 0 bases and J by 4 bases, with 16 bases between them. CDR3 length: 16 amino acids. These data are taken from a study of cytomegalovirus exposure and HLA in healthy donors. Study-wide background: Ancestry clustering placed about 86% of over 300 genotyped donors in the Caucasian-associated cluster. Overall study findings and caveats: Further analysis was carried out later, and it showed several of the most significant clusters appearing linked to common viral pathogens. TRBV6-2, TRBV6-3 and some other V segments were unresolvable in 87-base-pair reads.

In the PCR, 60 Vbeta and 13 Jbeta primers were used. Profiled with immunoSEQ multiplex PCR; TCRdb holds only in-frame clones, not every one. The sample comprises 150,000 to 180,000 clones, 74% of which are singletons, and roughly 2% rests with the top ten. The receptor was isolated from a man aged 25 to 45 in good health and CMV-seronegative. Sequences were obtained from PBMCs. The chain uses TRBV27 and TRBJ2-7; D remains unclear. CDR3 sequence (DNA): TGTGCCAGCAGTTTATCAGCAGCGCTCATTGGGTACGAGCAGTACTTC. Protein: CASSLSAALIGYEQYF.